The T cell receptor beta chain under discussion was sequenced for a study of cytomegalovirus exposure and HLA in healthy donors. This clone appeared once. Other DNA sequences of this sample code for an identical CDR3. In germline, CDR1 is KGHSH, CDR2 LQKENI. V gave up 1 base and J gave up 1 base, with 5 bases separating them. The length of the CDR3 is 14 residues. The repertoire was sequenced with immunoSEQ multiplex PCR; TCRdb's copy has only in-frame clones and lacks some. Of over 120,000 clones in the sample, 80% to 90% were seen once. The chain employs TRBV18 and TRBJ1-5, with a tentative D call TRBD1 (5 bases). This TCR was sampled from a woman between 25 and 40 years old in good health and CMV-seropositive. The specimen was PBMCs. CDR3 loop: CASSPQGSNQPQHF. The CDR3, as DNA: TGTGCCAGCTCACCACAGGGGAGCAATCAGCCCCAGCATTTT.